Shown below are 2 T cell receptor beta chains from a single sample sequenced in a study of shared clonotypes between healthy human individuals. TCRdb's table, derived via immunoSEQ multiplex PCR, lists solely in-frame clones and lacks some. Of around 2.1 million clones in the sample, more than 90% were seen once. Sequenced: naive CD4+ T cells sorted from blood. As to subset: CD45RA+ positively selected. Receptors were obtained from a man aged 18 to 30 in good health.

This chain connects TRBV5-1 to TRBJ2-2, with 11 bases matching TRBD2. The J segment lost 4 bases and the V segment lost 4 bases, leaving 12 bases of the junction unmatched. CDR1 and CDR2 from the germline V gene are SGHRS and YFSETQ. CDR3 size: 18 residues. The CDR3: CASSPRSTSGRTTGELFF. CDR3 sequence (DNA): TGCGCCAGCAGCCCACGTTCAACTAGCGGGAGAACCACCGGGGAGCTGTTTTTT.

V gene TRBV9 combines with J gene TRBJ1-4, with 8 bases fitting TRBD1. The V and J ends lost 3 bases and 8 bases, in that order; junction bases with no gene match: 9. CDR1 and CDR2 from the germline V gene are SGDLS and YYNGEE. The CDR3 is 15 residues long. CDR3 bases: TGTGCCAGCAGCGCCACCGGGACAGGCGGAGAAAAACTGTTTTTT. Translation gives CASSATGTGGEKLFF.